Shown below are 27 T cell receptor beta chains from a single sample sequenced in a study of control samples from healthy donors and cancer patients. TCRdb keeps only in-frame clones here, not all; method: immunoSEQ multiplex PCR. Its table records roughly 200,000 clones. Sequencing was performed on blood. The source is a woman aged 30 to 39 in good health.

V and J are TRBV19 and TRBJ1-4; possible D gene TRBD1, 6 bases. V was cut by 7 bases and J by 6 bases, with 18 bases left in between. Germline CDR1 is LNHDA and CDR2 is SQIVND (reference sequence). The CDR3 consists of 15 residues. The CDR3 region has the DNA TGTGCCAGTAATGGTGTAGAAACAGGGTATGAAAAACTGTTTTTT. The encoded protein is CASNGVETGYEKLFF.

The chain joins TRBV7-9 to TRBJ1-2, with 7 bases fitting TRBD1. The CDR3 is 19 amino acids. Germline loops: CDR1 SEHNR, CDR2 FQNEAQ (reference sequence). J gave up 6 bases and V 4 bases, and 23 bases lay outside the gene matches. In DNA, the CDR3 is TGTGCCAGCAGCTATACACTCACAAAAAACAGGGGCCCAACTAATGGCTACACCTTC. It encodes CASSYTLTKNRGPTNGYTF.

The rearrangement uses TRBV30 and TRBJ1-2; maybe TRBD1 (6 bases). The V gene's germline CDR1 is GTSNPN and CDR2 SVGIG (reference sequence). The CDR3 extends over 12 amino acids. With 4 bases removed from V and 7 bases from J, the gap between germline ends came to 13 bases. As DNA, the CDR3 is TGTGCCTGGAAGGGGGGTGAGGTTGGCTACACCTTC. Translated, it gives CAWKGGEVGYTF.

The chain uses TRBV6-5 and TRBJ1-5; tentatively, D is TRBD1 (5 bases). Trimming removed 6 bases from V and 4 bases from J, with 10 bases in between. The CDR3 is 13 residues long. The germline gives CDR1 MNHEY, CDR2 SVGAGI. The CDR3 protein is CASRQGANQPQHF. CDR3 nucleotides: TGTGCCAGCAGGCAGGGAGCGAATCAGCCCCAGCATTTT.

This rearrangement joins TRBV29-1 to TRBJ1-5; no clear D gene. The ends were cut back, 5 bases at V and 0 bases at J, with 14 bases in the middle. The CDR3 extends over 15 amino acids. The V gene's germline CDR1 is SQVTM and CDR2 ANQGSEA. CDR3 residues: CSVRLTQDSNQPQHF. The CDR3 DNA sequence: TGCAGCGTTCGATTGACCCAGGATAGCAATCAGCCCCAGCATTTT. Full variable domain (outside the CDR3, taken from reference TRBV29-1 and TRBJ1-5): SAVISQKPSRDICQRGTSLTIQCQVDSQVTMMFWYRQQPGQSLTLIATANQGSEATYESGFVIDKFPISRPNLTFSTLTVSNMSPEDSSIYLCSVRLTQDSNQPQHFGDGTRLSIL.

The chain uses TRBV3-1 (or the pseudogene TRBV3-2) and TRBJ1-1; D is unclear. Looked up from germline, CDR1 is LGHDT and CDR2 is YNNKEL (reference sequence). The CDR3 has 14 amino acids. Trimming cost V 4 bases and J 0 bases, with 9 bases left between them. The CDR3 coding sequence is TGTGCCAGCAGCCGGGAGGGTTTGAACACTGAAGCTTTCTTT. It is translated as CASSREGLNTEAFF.

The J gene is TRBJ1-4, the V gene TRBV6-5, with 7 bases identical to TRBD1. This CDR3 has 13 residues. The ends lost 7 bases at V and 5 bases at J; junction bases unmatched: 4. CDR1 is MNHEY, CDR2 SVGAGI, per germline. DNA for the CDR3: TGTGCCAGCACCCGGGACAGCAATGAAAAACTGTTTTTT. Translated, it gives CASTRDSNEKLFF.

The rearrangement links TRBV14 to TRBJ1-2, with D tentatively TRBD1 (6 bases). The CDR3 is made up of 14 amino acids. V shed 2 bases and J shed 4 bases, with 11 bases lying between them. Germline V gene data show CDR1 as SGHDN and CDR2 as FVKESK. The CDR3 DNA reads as TGTGCCAGCAGCCAAATGGACAGATCCTATGGCTACACCTTC. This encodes CASSQMDRSYGYTF.

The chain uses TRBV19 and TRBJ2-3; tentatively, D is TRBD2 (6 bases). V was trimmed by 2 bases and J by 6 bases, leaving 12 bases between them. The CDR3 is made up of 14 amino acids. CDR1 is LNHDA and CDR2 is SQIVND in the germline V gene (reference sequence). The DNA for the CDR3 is TGTGCCAGTAGTATACGGAGGGCACAGGATACGCAGTATTTT. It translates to CASSIRRAQDTQYF.

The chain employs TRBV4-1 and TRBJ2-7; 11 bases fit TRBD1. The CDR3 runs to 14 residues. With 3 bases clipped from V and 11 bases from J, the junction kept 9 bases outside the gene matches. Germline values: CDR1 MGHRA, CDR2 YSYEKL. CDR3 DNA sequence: TGCGCCAGCAGCCACGGTGGACAGGGGGCAGGGAAGTACTTC. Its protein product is CASSHGGQGAGKYF.

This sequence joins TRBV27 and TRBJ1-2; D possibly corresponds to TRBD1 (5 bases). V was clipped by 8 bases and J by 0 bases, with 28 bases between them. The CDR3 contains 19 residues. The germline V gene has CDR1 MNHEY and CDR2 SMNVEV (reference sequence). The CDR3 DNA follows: TGTGCCAGCGGAACAAGAGGGCCGAGGGGCTTGAAAGCTAACTATGGCTACACCTTC. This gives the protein CASGTRGPRGLKANYGYTF.

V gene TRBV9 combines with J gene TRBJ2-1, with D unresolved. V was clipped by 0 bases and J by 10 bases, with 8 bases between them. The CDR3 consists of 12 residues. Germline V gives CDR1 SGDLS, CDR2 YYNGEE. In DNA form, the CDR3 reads TGTGCCAGCAGCGTAGCAGGCCTGGAGCAGTTCTTC. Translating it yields CASSVAGLEQFF.

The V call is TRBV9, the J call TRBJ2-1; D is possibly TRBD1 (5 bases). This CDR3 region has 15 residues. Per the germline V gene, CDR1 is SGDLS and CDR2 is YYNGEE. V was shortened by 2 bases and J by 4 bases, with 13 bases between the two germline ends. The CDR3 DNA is TGTGCCAGCAGCGTGGGGCAGGGTGAATACAATGAGCAGTTCTTC. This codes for CASSVGQGEYNEQFF. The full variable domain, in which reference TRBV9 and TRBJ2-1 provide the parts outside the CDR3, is DSGVTQTPKHLITATGQRVTLRCSPRSGDLSVYWYQQSLDQGLQFLIQYYNGEERAKGNILERFSAQQFPDLHSELNLSSLELGDSALYFCASSVGQGEYNEQFFGPGTRLTVL.

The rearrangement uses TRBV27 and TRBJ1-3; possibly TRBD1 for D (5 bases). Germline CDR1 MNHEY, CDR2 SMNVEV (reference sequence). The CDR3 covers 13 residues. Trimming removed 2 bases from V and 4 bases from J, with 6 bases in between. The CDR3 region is CASSLEGGNTIYF. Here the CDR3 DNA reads TGTGCCAGCAGTTTAGAGGGGGGAAACACCATATATTTT.

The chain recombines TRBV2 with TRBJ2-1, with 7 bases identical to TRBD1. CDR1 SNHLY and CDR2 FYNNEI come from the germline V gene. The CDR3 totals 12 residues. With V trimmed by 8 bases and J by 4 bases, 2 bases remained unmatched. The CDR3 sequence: CASGQAYNEQFF. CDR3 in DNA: TGTGCCAGCGGACAGGCGTACAATGAGCAGTTCTTC.

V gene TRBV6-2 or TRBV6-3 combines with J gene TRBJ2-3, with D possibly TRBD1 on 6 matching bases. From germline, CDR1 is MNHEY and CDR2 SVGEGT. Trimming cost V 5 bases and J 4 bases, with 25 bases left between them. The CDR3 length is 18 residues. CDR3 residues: CASSPSLWGPSRADTQYF. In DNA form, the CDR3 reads TGTGCCAGCAGTCCCTCCCTTTGGGGGCCCTCCCGGGCAGATACGCAGTATTTT.

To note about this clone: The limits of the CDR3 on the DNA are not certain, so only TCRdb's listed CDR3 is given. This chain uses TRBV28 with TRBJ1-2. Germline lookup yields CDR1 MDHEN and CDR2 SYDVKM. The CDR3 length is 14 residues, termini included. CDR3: CASSTSDGFYGYTF.

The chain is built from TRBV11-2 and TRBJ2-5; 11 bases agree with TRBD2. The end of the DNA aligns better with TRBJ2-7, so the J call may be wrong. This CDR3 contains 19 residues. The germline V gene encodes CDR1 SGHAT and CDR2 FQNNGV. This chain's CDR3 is CASSLTPLAGGTSSYEQYF. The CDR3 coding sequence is TGTGCCAGCAGCTTAACCCCGCTAGCGGGGGGCACGTCATCCTACGAGCAGTACTTC.

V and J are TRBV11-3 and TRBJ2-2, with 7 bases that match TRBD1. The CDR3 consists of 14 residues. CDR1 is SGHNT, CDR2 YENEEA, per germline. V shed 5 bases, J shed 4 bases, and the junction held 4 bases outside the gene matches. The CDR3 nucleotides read TGTGCCAGCAGCGCGACAGGGATCACCGGGGAGCTGTTTTTT. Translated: CASSATGITGELFF.

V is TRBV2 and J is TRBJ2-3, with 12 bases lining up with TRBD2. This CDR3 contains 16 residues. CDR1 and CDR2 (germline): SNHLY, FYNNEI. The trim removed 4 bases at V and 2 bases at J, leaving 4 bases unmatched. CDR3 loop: CASSARLAGATDTQYF. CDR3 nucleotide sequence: TGTGCCAGCAGTGCCAGACTAGCGGGGGCCACAGATACGCAGTATTTT.

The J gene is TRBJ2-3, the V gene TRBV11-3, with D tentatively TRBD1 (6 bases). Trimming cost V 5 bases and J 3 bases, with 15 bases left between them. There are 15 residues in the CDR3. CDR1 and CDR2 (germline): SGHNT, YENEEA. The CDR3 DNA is TGTGCCAGCAGCCTTAGGTCAGGGGAGACAGATACGCAGTATTTT. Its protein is CASSLRSGETDTQYF.

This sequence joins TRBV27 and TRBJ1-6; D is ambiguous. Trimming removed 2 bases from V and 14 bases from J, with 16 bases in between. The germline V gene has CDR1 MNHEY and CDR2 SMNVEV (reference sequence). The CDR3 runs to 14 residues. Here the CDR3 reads CASSLNRQAFTLHF. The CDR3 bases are TGTGCCAGCAGTTTAAATAGGCAGGCTTTCACCCTCCACTTT.

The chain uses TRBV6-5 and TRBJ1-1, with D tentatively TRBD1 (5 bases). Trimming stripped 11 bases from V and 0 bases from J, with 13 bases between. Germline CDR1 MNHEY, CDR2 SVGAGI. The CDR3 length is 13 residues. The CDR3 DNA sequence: TGTGCCCGAGAGGGACGGATGAACACTGAAGCTTTCTTT. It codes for CAREGRMNTEAFF.

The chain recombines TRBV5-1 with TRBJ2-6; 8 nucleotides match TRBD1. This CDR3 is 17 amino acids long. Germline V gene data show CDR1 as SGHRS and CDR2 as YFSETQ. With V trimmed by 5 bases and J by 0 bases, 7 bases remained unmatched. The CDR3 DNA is TGCGCCAGCAGGGCTGGACAGGGAGGCTCTGGGGCCAACGTCCTGACTTTC. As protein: CASRAGQGGSGANVLTF.

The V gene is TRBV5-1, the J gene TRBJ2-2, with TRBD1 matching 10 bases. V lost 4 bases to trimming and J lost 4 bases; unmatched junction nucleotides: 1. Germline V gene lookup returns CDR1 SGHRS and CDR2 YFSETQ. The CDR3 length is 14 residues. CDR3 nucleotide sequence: TGCGCCAGCAGCGGGGACAGGGGCACCGGGGAGCTGTTTTTT. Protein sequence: CASSGDRGTGELFF.

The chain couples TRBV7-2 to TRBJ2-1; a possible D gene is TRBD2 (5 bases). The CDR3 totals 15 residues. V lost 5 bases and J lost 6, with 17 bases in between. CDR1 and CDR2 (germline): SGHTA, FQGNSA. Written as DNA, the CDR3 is TGTGCCAGCAGCCCATGGAGTGGAGAGGGCAATGAGCAGTTCTTC. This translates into CASSPWSGEGNEQFF.

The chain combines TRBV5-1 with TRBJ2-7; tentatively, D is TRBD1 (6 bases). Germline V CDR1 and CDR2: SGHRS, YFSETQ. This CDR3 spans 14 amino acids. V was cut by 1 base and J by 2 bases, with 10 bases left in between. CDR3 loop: CASSLTGSTYEQYF. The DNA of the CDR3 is TGCGCCAGCAGCTTGACAGGGTCAACCTACGAGCAGTACTTC.